Below, 11 T cell receptor beta chains from the same sample are listed, as sequenced in a study of PD-1 blockade in classical Hodgkin lymphoma. Clones were sequenced by immunoSEQ multiplex PCR, and TCRdb holds only the in-frame ones, with some missing. The sample carries roughly 29,000 clones, approximately 85% recorded once. Time point of the sample: cycle 4 day 1 (C4D1), after 5 to 7 weeks of nivolumab. All patients relapsed after autologous stem cell transplantation, and brentuximab vedotin exposure varied. Thawed PBMCs yielded CD4+ T cells through magnetic negative selection. The sequencing here drew on CD4+ T cells from blood, taken before the fourth cycle of nivolumab. These receptors all stem from a human donor with classical Hodgkin lymphoma.

A remark on this clone: The same CDR3 arises from other DNA sequences in this sample as well. V is TRBV6-5 and J is TRBJ1-1; TRBD1 matches at 7 bases. The germline V gene encodes CDR1 MNHEY and CDR2 SVGAGI. Trimming cost V 7 bases and J 7 bases; bases outside gene matches: 6. This CDR3 is built from 12 residues. This CDR3 is CASTQGVGEAFF. CDR3 DNA sequence: TGTGCCAGCACTCAGGGGGTCGGTGAAGCTTTCTTT.

The DNA of the CDR3 is TGTGCCTGGAGTCGTACCGGGACAGGAAACACCATATATTTT. This translates into CAWSRTGTGNTIYF. The rearrangement joins TRBV30 to TRBJ1-3, with TRBD1 as a possible D gene (6 bases). In germline, CDR1 is GTSNPN, CDR2 SVGIG (reference sequence). Trimming took 2 bases from V and 4 from J, leaving 12 bases between them. The CDR3 is 14 residues long.

The chain is built from TRBV2 and TRBJ2-7; possibly TRBD2 for D (5 bases). The V end was cut by 6 bases, the J end by 3 bases, with 9 bases between. Germline V gene lookup returns CDR1 SNHLY and CDR2 FYNNEI. The CDR3 is 12 amino acids. CDR3 residues: CASREEVYEQYF. Here the CDR3 DNA reads TGTGCCAGCAGGGAGGAAGTCTACGAGCAGTACTTC.

CDR3 bases: TGTGCCAGCAGCGGTATCGGACTGATCTCTGGGGCCAACGTCCTGACTTTC. As protein: CASSGIGLISGANVLTF. The chain employs TRBV11-2 and TRBJ2-6; D perhaps matches TRBD2 (5 bases). CDR3 size: 17 residues. Per germline, CDR1 SGHAT and CDR2 FQNNGV. V was pared by 5 bases and J by 0 bases, with 14 bases between.

The chain combines TRBV7-2 with TRBJ1-1; unclear D gene. CDR1 and CDR2 (germline): SGHTA, FQGNSA. Trimming took off 1 base at V and 4 bases at J, with 13 bases between the two ends. The CDR3 extends over 15 amino acids. CDR3 sequence reads: CASSLVFSGGTEAFF. As DNA, the CDR3 is TGTGCCAGCAGCTTAGTTTTTTCGGGCGGCACTGAAGCTTTCTTT.

V and J are TRBV6-1 and TRBJ1-2; tentatively, D is TRBD1 (5 bases). V was trimmed by 2 bases and J by 5 bases, leaving 15 bases between them. This CDR3 contains 15 residues. Germline V lookup: CDR1 MNHNS, CDR2 SASEGT. CDR3 bases: TGTGCCAGCAGTGAACCGGGCGGGGGGTGGTATGGCTACACCTTC. This gives the protein CASSEPGGGWYGYTF.

The chain has TRBV19 and TRBJ2-3, with 7 bases identical to TRBD2. The germline CDR1 and CDR2 sequences are LNHDA and SQIVND (reference sequence). This CDR3 comprises 14 residues. The ends lost 5 bases at V and 8 bases at J; junction bases unmatched: 10. For the CDR3, the DNA is TGTGCCAGTAGTGAAGGCGGGAGTTACGGTACGCAGTATTTT. Its translation: CASSEGGSYGTQYF.

This rearrangement joins TRBV27 to TRBJ1-1; no reliable D call. In germline, CDR1 is MNHEY, CDR2 SMNVEV (reference sequence). Trimming stripped 4 bases from V and 5 bases from J, with 20 bases between. The CDR3 extends over 16 amino acids. For the CDR3, the DNA is TGTGCCAGCAGTTCCGACCTCGAGGGCGGGCGTACTGAAGCTTTCTTT. Its protein is CASSSDLEGGRTEAFF.

The rearrangement links TRBV28 to TRBJ2-1; 12 positions agree with TRBD2. V shed 7 bases, J shed 9 bases, and the junction held 13 bases outside the gene matches. This CDR3 comprises 16 residues. In germline, CDR1 is MDHEN, CDR2 SYDVKM. The CDR3 DNA follows: TGTGCCAGCAAAGGTGAACTAGCGGGAGGTAGAGGTGAGCAGTTCTTC. Protein: CASKGELAGGRGEQFF. The whole variable domain, filled in from reference TRBV28 and TRBJ2-1, reads DVKVTQSSRYLVKRTGEKVFLECVQDMDHENMFWYRQDPGLGLRLIYFSYDVKMKEKGDIPEGYSVSREKKERFSLILESASTNQTSMYLCASKGELAGGRGEQFFGPGTRLTVL.

The rearrangement links TRBV28 to TRBJ1-5; 7 bases agree with TRBD1. The CDR3 covers 16 residues. The ends lost 4 bases at V and 2 bases at J; junction bases unmatched: 8. From germline, CDR1 is MDHEN and CDR2 SYDVKM. CDR3 bases: TGTGCCAGCAGTTCTCACAGGGGCCTAGGCAATCAGCCCCAGCATTTT. It translates to CASSSHRGLGNQPQHF. Full variable domain (outside the CDR3, taken from reference TRBV28 and TRBJ1-5): DVKVTQSSRYLVKRTGEKVFLECVQDMDHENMFWYRQDPGLGLRLIYFSYDVKMKEKGDIPEGYSVSREKKERFSLILESASTNQTSMYLCASSSHRGLGNQPQHFGDGTRLSIL.

The V and J genes are TRBV4-3 and TRBJ2-7, with TRBD2 as a possible D gene (6 bases). V was clipped by 2 bases and J by 7 bases, with 27 bases between them. The germline gives CDR1 LGHNA, CDR2 YSLEER. This CDR3 region has 18 residues. DNA of the CDR3: TGCGCCAGCAGCCAATATTGGGCAGGGAGGTCAGCTACTAGGGAGCAGTACTTC. Amino acid sequence: CASSQYWAGRSATREQYF.